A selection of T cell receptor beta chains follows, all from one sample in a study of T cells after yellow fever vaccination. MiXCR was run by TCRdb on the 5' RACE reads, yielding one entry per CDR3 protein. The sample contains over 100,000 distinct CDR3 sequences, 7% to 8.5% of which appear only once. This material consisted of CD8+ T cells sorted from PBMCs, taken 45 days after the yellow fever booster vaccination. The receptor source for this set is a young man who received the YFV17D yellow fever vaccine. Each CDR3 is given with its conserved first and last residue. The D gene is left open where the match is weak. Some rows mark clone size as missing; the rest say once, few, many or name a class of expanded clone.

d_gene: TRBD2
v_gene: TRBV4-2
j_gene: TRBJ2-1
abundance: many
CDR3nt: TGTGCCAGCAGCCAGACCCTAGGACTAGCGAGCGATGAGCAGTTCTTC
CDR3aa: CASSQTLGLASDEQFF

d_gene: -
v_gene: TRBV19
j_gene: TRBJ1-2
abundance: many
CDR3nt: TGTGCCAGTAGTCCCGCCGGTTCTAGCTATGGCTACACCTTC
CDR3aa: CASSPAGSSYGYTF

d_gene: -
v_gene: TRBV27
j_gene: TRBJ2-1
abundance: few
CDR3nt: TGTGCCAGCAGTTTTATGGCGGAATACAATGAGCAGTTCTTC
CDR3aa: CASSFMAEYNEQFF

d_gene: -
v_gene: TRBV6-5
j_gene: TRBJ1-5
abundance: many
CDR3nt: TGTGCCAGCAGTTACTTGGACAGTATTAATCAGCCCCAGCATTTT
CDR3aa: CASSYLDSINQPQHF

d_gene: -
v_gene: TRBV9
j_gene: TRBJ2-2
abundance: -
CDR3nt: TGTGCCAGCAGCGCCTCCCAGGGAATTGGCAACACCGGGGAGCTGTTTTTT
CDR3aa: CASSASQGIGNTGELFF

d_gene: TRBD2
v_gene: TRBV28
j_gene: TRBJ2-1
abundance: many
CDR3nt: TGTGCCAGCAGCCGAGAAAGCGGGAGGGGGGCCAATGAGCAGTTCTTC
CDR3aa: CASSRESGRGANEQFF

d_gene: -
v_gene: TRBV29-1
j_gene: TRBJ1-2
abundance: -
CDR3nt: TGCAGCGTTGAAGATCTTGGGGGAGACTATGGCTACACCTTC
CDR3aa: CSVEDLGGDYGYTF

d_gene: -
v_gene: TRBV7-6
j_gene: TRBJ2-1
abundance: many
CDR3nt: TGTGCCAGCAGCCTTCCCTTGGACAATGAGCAGTTCTTC
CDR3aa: CASSLPLDNEQFF

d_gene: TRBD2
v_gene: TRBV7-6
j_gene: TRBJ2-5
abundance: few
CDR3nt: TGTGCCAGCAGCGGCGTGGGCGGGAGTAGTCCCCAAGAGACCCAGTACTTC
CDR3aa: CASSGVGGSSPQETQYF

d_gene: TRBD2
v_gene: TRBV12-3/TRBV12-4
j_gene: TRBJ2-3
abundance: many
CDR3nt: TGTGCCTCAGGACTAGCGGGTTCGGATACGCAGTATTTT
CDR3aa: CASGLAGSDTQYF

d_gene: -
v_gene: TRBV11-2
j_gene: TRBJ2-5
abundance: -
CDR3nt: TGTGCCAGCAGCTTAGACGGAAATCAAGAGACCCAGTACTTC
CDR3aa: CASSLDGNQETQYF

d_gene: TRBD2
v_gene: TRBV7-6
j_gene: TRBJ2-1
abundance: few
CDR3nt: TGTGCCAGCAGCTTAGCTGGGGTTGGTAGCGGGGCTTGGGATGAGCAGTTCTTC
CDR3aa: CASSLAGVGSGAWDEQFF

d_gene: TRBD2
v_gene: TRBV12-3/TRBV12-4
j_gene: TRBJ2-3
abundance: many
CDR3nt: TGTGCCAGCAGTTTAAGGTGGGAGGGAACAGATACGCAGTATTTT
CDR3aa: CASSLRWEGTDTQYF

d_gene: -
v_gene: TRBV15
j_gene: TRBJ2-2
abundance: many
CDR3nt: TGTGCCACCAGCAAGCTGACTAGTGGACGAGGCGGGGAGCTGTTTTTT
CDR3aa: CATSKLTSGRGGELFF

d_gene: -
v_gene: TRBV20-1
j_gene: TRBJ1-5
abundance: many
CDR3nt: TGCAGTGCTAGAGATGGGGACTTAGGGGATCAGCCCCAGCATTTT
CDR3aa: CSARDGDLGDQPQHF

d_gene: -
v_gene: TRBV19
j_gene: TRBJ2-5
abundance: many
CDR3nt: TGTGCCAGTAGTATTGAGTCGACTAGACGCACCCAGTACTTC
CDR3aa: CASSIESTRRTQYF

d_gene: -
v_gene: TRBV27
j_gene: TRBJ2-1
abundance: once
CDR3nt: TGTGCCAGCAGTTTTTTGGGGCAGTGGAATCAGCAGTTCTTC
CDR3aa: CASSFLGQWNQQFF

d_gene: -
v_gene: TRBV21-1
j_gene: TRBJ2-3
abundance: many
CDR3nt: TGTGCCAGCAGCAAAGAGGACAGGGTGACAGATACGCAGTATTTT
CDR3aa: CASSKEDRVTDTQYF

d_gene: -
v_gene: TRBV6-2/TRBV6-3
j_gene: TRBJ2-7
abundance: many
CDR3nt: TGTGCCAGCAGCGATGGCCTTAGGGAGCAGTACTTC
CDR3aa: CASSDGLREQYF

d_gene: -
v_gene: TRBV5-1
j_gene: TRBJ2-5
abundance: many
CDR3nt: TGCGCCAGCAGCTTGCTCCAGTCCGAAGAGACCCAGTACTTC
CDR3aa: CASSLLQSEETQYF

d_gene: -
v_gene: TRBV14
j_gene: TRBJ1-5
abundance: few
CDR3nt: TGTGCCAGCAGCCAAGACGGTTATCAGCCCCAGCATTTT
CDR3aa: CASSQDGYQPQHF

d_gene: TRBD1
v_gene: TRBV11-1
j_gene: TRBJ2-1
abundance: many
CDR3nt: TGTGCCAGCAGCTTAACTCGGCAGGGGGTTAGTTCCTACAATGAGCAGTTCTTC
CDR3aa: CASSLTRQGVSSYNEQFF

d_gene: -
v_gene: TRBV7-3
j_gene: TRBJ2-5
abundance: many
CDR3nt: TGTGCCAGCAGCCCCTATGGGAATAAAGAGACCCAGTACTTC
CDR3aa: CASSPYGNKETQYF

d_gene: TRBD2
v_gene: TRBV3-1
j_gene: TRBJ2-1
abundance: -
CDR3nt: TGTGCCAGCACCCTAGGGCTAGCGGGAGGGAATGAGCAGTTCTTC
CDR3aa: CASTLGLAGGNEQFF

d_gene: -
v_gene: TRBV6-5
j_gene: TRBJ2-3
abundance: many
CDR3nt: TGTGCCAGCAGTTATATGGGGGGCCGTTTAGATACGCAGTATTTT
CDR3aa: CASSYMGGRLDTQYF

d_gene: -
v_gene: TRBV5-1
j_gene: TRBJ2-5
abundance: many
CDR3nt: TGCGCCAGCAGCTTGCTTAGCGCCGACCAAGAGACCCAGTACTTC
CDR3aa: CASSLLSADQETQYF

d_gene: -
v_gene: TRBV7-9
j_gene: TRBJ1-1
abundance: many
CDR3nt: TGTGCCAGCAGCTCCACTATCTTGACAACCACGAACACTGAAGCTTTCTTT
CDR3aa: CASSSTILTTTNTEAFF

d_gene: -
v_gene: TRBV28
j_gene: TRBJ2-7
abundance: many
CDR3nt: TGTGCCAGCAGTTCCCTTAGGGAGCAGTACTTC
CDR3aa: CASSSLREQYF